This note documents a single T cell receptor (beta chain) sequence. Antigen: not known. This specimen comes from a study of human thymus T cells. General observations from the study: Thymic as well as blood repertoires seemed to favor certain V and J genes unevenly.

An approximately 0.45-1 mL peripheral blood aliquot was taken intraoperatively from four of eight donors. All available leukocytes, rather than a set cell count, yielded the blood DNA. The CDR3 totals 15 residues. CDR1 and CDR2 (germline): SGHRS, YFSETQ. The V and J ends lost 1 base and 3 bases, in that order; junction bases with no gene match: 7. Sequenced by immunoSEQ multiplex PCR; TCRdb stores in-frame clones only, minus some. The sample lists 55,000 to 70,000 clones, around 94% occurring once. Material: blood. The receptor comes from a boy in the first two years of life with a congenital heart defect but otherwise immunologically healthy. J is TRBJ2-7 and V is TRBV5-1, with 7 bases that match TRBD1. CDR3 loop: CASSLSRGINYEQYF. As DNA, the CDR3 is TGCGCCAGCAGCTTGTCCAGGGGGATTAACTACGAGCAGTACTTC.